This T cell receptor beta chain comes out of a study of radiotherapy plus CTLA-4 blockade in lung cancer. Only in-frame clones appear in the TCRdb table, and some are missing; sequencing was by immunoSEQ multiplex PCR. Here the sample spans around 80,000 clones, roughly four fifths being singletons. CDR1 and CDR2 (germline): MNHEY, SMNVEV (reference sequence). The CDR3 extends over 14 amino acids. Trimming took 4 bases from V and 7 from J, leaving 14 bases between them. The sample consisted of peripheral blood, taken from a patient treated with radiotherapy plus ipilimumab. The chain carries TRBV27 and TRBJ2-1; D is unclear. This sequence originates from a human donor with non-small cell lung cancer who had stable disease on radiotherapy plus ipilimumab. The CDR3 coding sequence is TGTGCCAGCAGTTCATCGCAGGCCGGAAATGAGCAGTTCTTC. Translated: CASSSSQAGNEQFF.